The 32 T cell receptor beta chains presented below share a single source sample, sequenced in a study of blood T cells in healthy people across ages. A J-beta primer mix and a sample-barcoded 5' primer were used in a second PCR of roughly 7 to 12 cycles. TCRdb processed the 5' RACE reads anew with MiXCR; each CDR3 protein has one entry. Here the sample spans over 1,500,000 distinct CDR3 sequences, about two fifths being singletons. The sample was blood. The receptors stem from a human donor in good health.

The rearrangement links TRBV4-3 to TRBJ2-5, with no clear D. The V end lost 2 bases, the J end lost 2 bases, and 15 bases lay between the germline ends. Germline V gene sequence: CDR1 LGHNA, CDR2 YSLEER. CDR3 length equals 16 residues. CDR3 nucleotides: TGCGCCAGCAGCCAATTGGGCAACTCCTTACAAGAGACCCAGTACTTC. It yields the protein CASSQLGNSLQETQYF.

The genes are TRBV20-1 and TRBJ1-5, with D tentatively TRBD1 (6 bases). Between the trimmed V and J ends, which lost 5 bases and 1 base, there was a span of 18 bases. CDR1 and CDR2 (germline): DFQATT, SNEGSKA (reference sequence). This CDR3 has 16 residues. The DNA for the CDR3 is TGCAGTGCTCCTGACCGGACAGACAAAAGCAATCAGCCCCAGCATTTT. Residues: CSAPDRTDKSNQPQHF.

V is TRBV4-3 and J is TRBJ1-4; D is uncertain. V was pared by 0 bases and J by 7 bases, with 12 bases between. This CDR3 has 15 residues. Per the germline V gene, CDR1 is LGHNA and CDR2 is YSLEER. The CDR3 DNA reads as TGCGCCAGCAGCCAAGAAACAGACGTGGTTGAAAAACTGTTTTTT. It codes for CASSQETDVVEKLFF.

The chain employs TRBV12-3 or TRBV12-4 and TRBJ1-5, with D perhaps matching TRBD1 (6 bases). V was trimmed by 8 bases and J by 0 bases, leaving 23 bases between them. This CDR3 contains 18 residues. The DNA of the CDR3 is TGTGCCAGCTCCCCGCGGGACACGCTAATCTATAGCAATCAGCCCCAGCATTTT. Translated, it gives CASSPRDTLIYSNQPQHF.

The rearrangement uses TRBV3-1 and TRBJ2-7, with 10 bases lining up with TRBD2. The V and J ends lost 1 base and 6 bases, in that order; junction bases with no gene match: 6. The germline gives CDR1 LGHDT, CDR2 YNNKEL (reference sequence). There are 15 residues in the CDR3. The CDR3 nucleotides read TGTGCCAGCAGCCAAGTAGGGGGACTAGCGTCCGAGCAGTACTTC. It yields the protein CASSQVGGLASEQYF.

This clonotype was seen a handful of times. The chain is built from TRBV5-1 and TRBJ2-3, with TRBD2 identical over 11 bases. Losses at the gene ends were 5 bases for V and 2 bases for J; bases not matched to a gene: 13. CDR3 length equals 18 residues. Looked up from germline, CDR1 is SGHRS and CDR2 is YFSETQ. The CDR3 DNA reads TGCGCCAGCAGGCATACGGGTACTAGCGGGGGACCCACAGATACGCAGTATTTT. This encodes CASRHTGTSGGPTDTQYF.

The V gene is TRBV20-1, the J gene TRBJ1-2; D is unresolved. Germline V gene sequence: CDR1 DFQATT, CDR2 SNEGSKA (reference sequence). V was cut by 1 base and J by 4 bases, with 19 bases left in between. The CDR3 sequence is 16 residues long. CDR3 coding DNA: TGCAGTGCTAGAGTCTCGGGGAACGGGAACTCCTATGGCTACACCTTC. Amino acid sequence: CSARVSGNGNSYGYTF.

This clonotype occurred a few times. This chain uses TRBV4-1 with TRBJ2-1; 7 bases match TRBD2. Germline V gives CDR1 MGHRA, CDR2 YSYEKL. The CDR3 is made up of 16 amino acids. Losses at the gene ends were 7 bases for V and 4 bases for J; bases not matched to a gene: 13. The CDR3 reads CASNPGDGAGYNEQFF. CDR3 nucleotide sequence: TGCGCCAGCAACCCGGGAGACGGAGCGGGGTACAATGAGCAGTTCTTC.

This clonotype has just one count. CDR3 nucleotides: TGTGCCAGCCGATTCCCGGGACAGGGAGATGAAAAACTGTTTTTT. Residues: CASRFPGQGDEKLFF. This chain connects TRBV28 to TRBJ1-4, with 9 bases matching TRBD1. The junction had 10 bases not matched to a gene; V was cut back by 8 bases and J by 6 bases. CDR3 length: 15 amino acids. CDR1 is MDHEN and CDR2 is SYDVKM in the germline V gene.

This clonotype turned up a few times. The chain recombines TRBV6-5 with TRBJ2-4, with a tentative D call TRBD2 (5 bases). CDR3 size: 12 residues. With 6 bases removed from V and 6 bases from J, the gap between germline ends came to 9 bases. Germline loops: CDR1 MNHEY, CDR2 SVGAGI. The CDR3 region is CASSAAGNIQYF. For the CDR3, the DNA is TGTGCCAGCAGCGCTGCGGGAAACATTCAGTACTTC.

This clonotype has more than one count but fewer than ten. It may be a read error: a sequence one base away is much more abundant. The chain uses TRBV7-9 and TRBJ1-1; 9 bases agree with TRBD1. Germline values: CDR1 SEHNR, CDR2 FQNEAQ (reference sequence). After removal of 3 bases from V and 4 bases from J, the junction contained 3 bases not matched to a gene. This CDR3 is built from 14 residues. Here the CDR3 reads CASSFGTGTTEAFF. DNA of the CDR3: TGTGCCAGCAGCTTTGGGACAGGGACCACTGAAGCTTTCTTT.

V is TRBV5-1 and J is TRBJ1-2; TRBD1 matches 10 bases. In germline, CDR1 is SGHRS, CDR2 YFSETQ. This CDR3 has 16 amino acids. V dropped 4 bases and J dropped 8; count of bases not matched to a gene: 14. CDR3 loop: CASSQGYRDRGWGYTF. CDR3 nucleotides: TGCGCCAGCAGCCAAGGCTACCGGGACAGGGGATGGGGCTACACCTTC. The full variable domain, completed using reference TRBV5-1 and TRBJ1-2, is KAGVTQTPRYLIKTRGQQVTLSCSPISGHRSVSWYQQTPGQGLQFLFEYFSETQRNKGNFPGRFSGRQFSNSRSEMNVSTLELGDSALYLCASSQGYRDRGWGYTFGSGTRLTVV.

This clonotype was seen a few times. CDR3 sequence (DNA): TGTGCCATCAGTGAGTCCGACAGCACGGTCGGCTATGGCTACACCTTC. It is translated as CAISESDSTVGYGYTF. The V and J genes are TRBV10-3 and TRBJ1-2; maybe TRBD1 (5 bases). V was trimmed by 0 bases and J by 4 bases, leaving 15 bases between them. Germline V gene data show CDR1 as ENHRY and CDR2 as SYGVKD. The CDR3 sequence is 16 residues long.

The sample holds one count of this clonotype. J is TRBJ2-7 and V is TRBV3-1; D possibly corresponds to TRBD2 (6 bases). Germline-derived CDR1 and CDR2 are LGHDT and YNNKEL (reference sequence). The CDR3 runs 15 residues. V lost 0 bases, J lost 3 bases, and 12 bases lay in between. In nucleotides, the CDR3 is TGTGCCAGCAGCCAAGAAGGGACTGCTATCTACGAGCAGTACTTC. Protein sequence: CASSQEGTAIYEQYF.

This clonotype was seen a few times. This chain connects TRBV4-3 to TRBJ2-4, with D perhaps matching TRBD2 (6 bases). The germline V gene has CDR1 LGHNA and CDR2 YSLEER. The CDR3 totals 18 residues. V was pared by 2 bases and J by 3 bases, with 20 bases between. The CDR3 here is CASSQYRPGRSGKNIQYF. The CDR3 DNA reads TGCGCCAGCAGCCAATACCGACCGGGGAGGTCGGGCAAAAACATTCAGTACTTC.

This clonotype has just a few counts. The rearrangement links TRBV7-2 to TRBJ2-1; 9 positions match TRBD1. Unmatched junction bases numbered 9, after V lost 5 bases and J lost 4 bases. The germline V gene has CDR1 SGHTA and CDR2 FQGNSA. The CDR3 contains 16 residues. The CDR3, as DNA: TGTGCCAGCAGCGCCCAATGGGACAGGGCTTACAATGAGCAGTTCTTC. Amino acid sequence: CASSAQWDRAYNEQFF.

The table lists this clonotype with a few counts. The rearrangement joins TRBV5-1 to TRBJ2-3; TRBD2 aligns across 9 bases. The germline V gene has CDR1 SGHRS and CDR2 YFSETQ. The V segment lost 2 bases and the J segment 4 bases; nucleotides outside the gene matches: 14. CDR3 size: 18 residues. Here the CDR3 DNA reads TGCGCCAGCAGCTTAGTTGGTGGTAGCGGGGGATTGCCAGATACGCAGTATTTT. Its protein product is CASSLVGGSGGLPDTQYF. Full variable domain (rest looked up from reference TRBV5-1 and TRBJ2-3): KAGVTQTPRYLIKTRGQQVTLSCSPISGHRSVSWYQQTPGQGLQFLFEYFSETQRNKGNFPGRFSGRQFSNSRSEMNVSTLELGDSALYLCASSLVGGSGGLPDTQYFGPGTRLTVL.

The V gene is TRBV6-1, the J gene TRBJ2-1, with 9 bases fitting TRBD1. From germline, CDR1 is MNHNS and CDR2 SASEGT. The ends lost 4 bases at V and 7 bases at J; junction bases unmatched: 11. The length of the CDR3 is 16 residues. CDR3: CASSASQGAIRNEQFF. CDR3 coding DNA: TGTGCCAGCAGTGCCTCACAGGGGGCGATTAGGAATGAGCAGTTCTTC.

This clonotype was picked up one time. The V and J genes are TRBV29-1 and TRBJ2-5; 8 bases agree with TRBD1. With V trimmed by 6 bases and J by 8 bases, 11 bases remained unmatched. The CDR3 totals 13 residues. CDR1 and CDR2 (germline): SQVTM, ANQGSEA. CDR3 sequence: CSVQQGDGGTQYF. CDR3 bases: TGCAGCGTGCAACAGGGGGACGGGGGTACCCAGTACTTC.

In this sample, this clonotype turned up a few times. The CDR3 loop is CSARGRGPYYEQYF. The CDR3 DNA reads TGCAGTGCTAGGGGCAGGGGGCCCTACTACGAGCAGTACTTC. V and J are TRBV20-1 and TRBJ2-5, with 8 bases matching TRBD1. Near its end, the DNA agrees better with TRBJ2-7, so the J call may be wrong. Looked up from germline, CDR1 is DFQATT and CDR2 is SNEGSKA (reference sequence). This CDR3 comprises 14 residues.

Details on this clonotype: A junction end diverges from the germline sequence, so it may reflect a read error. V usage is TRBV4-3 and J usage is TRBJ2-4, with 7 positions matching TRBD2. Germline CDR1 and CDR2: LGHNA and YSLEER. The CDR3 contains 16 residues. The CDR3 is CASSQDLRLAENIQYF. In nucleotides, the CDR3 is TGCGCCAGCAGCCAAGATCTTAGACTAGCCGAAAACATTCAGTACTTC.

This clonotype is a singleton in its sample. At one of its ends the junction is not consistent with the germline gene, which may arise from a read error. The V call is TRBV5-1, the J call TRBJ2-3; D perhaps matches TRBD2 (6 bases). Germline V gene data show CDR1 as SGHRS and CDR2 as YFSETQ. This CDR3 is built from 16 residues. The CDR3: CASSLIRGTPTDTLYF. CDR3 sequence (DNA): TGCGCCAGCAGCTTGATACGGGGGACCCCCACAGATACGCTGTATTTT.

The table lists this clonotype with a few counts. The CDR3 nucleotides are TGTGCCAGCAGCCCTACGGGAGGGATCGGAGATGGCTACACCTTC. It encodes CASSPTGGIGDGYTF. This chain links TRBV5-5 with TRBJ1-2; no firm D call. This CDR3 is 15 amino acids long. The V end was cut by 4 bases, the J end by 6 bases, with 19 bases between. Germline V gives CDR1 SGHKS, CDR2 YYEKEE (reference sequence).

In this sample, this clonotype turned up a few times. The V call is TRBV27, the J call TRBJ2-3; no reliable D call. CDR1 is MNHEY and CDR2 is SMNVEV in the germline V gene (reference sequence). Trimming left V 5 bases short and J 11 bases short, with 17 bases between. The CDR3 contains 13 residues. The CDR3 protein is CASSGSPNYEQYF. The CDR3 coding sequence is TGTGCCAGCAGTGGGTCACCCAACTACGAGCAGTATTTT.

This clonotype has a handful of counts. V gene TRBV28 combines with J gene TRBJ1-2; D is unresolved. Germline lookup yields CDR1 MDHEN and CDR2 SYDVKM. CDR3 size: 13 residues. Deletions cut 3 bases from V and 2 bases from J, with 7 bases between. DNA of the CDR3: TGTGCCAGCAGTTTCCCCCCCAACTATGGCTACACCTTC. Translated: CASSFPPNYGYTF.

The chain links TRBV12-5 to TRBJ2-2; D gene ambiguous. The CDR3 contains 14 residues. Trimming left V 3 bases short and J 4 bases short, with 9 bases between. Germline V CDR1 and CDR2: LGHNT, FRNRAP. CDR3: CASGFLPGTGELFF. In DNA form, the CDR3 reads TGTGCTAGTGGTTTCTTGCCGGGCACCGGGGAGCTGTTTTTT.

This clonotype turned up a few times. V usage is TRBV7-2 and J usage is TRBJ2-1, with a possible D match to TRBD2 (7 bases). The CDR3 has 15 residues. Germline V gene lookup returns CDR1 SGHTA and CDR2 FQGNSA. Trimming shortened V by 3 bases and J by 5 bases, and 14 bases separated the two germline ends. The CDR3, as DNA: TGTGCCAGCAGCTTGAGGGGGGGCCTCAACAATGAGCAGTTCTTC. Protein product: CASSLRGGLNNEQFF. The entire variable domain, with the rest obtained from reference TRBV7-2 and TRBJ2-1, is as follows: GAGVSQSPSNKVTEKGKDVELRCDPISGHTALYWYRQSLGQGLEFLIYFQGNSAPDKSGLPSDRFSAERTGGSVSTLTIQRTQQEDSAVYLCASSLRGGLNNEQFFGPGTRLTVL.

This clonotype was recorded once. This chain uses TRBV12-3 or TRBV12-4 with TRBJ2-7, with D perhaps matching TRBD1 (5 bases). This CDR3 spans 13 amino acids. V lost 6 bases and J 2 bases, leaving 11 bases between the germline ends. CDR3 DNA: TGTGCCAGCAGGGCACAGGTTACCTACGAGCAGTACTTC. It is translated as CASRAQVTYEQYF.

This clonotype has just a few counts. The rearrangement links TRBV6-9 to TRBJ1-5; D perhaps matches TRBD1 (6 bases). Germline CDR1 is MNHGY and CDR2 is SVAAGI. The length of the CDR3 is 18 residues. V gave up 6 bases and J gave up 0 bases, with 21 bases separating them. The CDR3 DNA reads as TGTGCCAGCAGATTTGGGAAAAAGGGGGGAACTAGCAATCAGCCCCAGCATTTT. Its protein is CASRFGKKGGTSNQPQHF.

V gene TRBV20-1 combines with J gene TRBJ1-5, with 7 bases that match TRBD1. Germline trimming cut 3 bases from V and 15 bases from J; bases unmatched to any gene: 11. The V gene's germline CDR1 is DFQATT and CDR2 SNEGSKA (reference sequence). The CDR3 has 12 residues. This CDR3 is CSASPRQGGRHF. The CDR3 DNA follows: TGCAGTGCTAGCCCCCGACAGGGTGGACGGCATTTT.

This clonotype was counted only a few times. The V and J genes are TRBV29-1 and TRBJ2-1; D is uncertain. V shed 4 bases and J shed 6 bases, with 13 bases lying between them. Germline loops: CDR1 SQVTM, CDR2 ANQGSEA. The CDR3 is 13 residues long. The DNA of the CDR3 is TGCAGCGTTGCCTCGTTAGCTATCAATGAGCAGTTCTTC. Its translation is CSVASLAINEQFF.

CDR3 region: CASSHPSGQRGCRMGWDEQFF. DNA of the CDR3: TGCGCCAGCAGCCACCCCTCGGGTCAGCGGGGGTGCCGAATGGGTTGGGATGAGCAGTTCTTC. V is TRBV4-3 and J is TRBJ2-1; 8 bases agree with TRBD2. The CDR3 consists of 21 residues. V gave up 3 bases and J gave up 8 bases; unmatched junction bases: 27. The germline gives CDR1 LGHNA, CDR2 YSLEER.